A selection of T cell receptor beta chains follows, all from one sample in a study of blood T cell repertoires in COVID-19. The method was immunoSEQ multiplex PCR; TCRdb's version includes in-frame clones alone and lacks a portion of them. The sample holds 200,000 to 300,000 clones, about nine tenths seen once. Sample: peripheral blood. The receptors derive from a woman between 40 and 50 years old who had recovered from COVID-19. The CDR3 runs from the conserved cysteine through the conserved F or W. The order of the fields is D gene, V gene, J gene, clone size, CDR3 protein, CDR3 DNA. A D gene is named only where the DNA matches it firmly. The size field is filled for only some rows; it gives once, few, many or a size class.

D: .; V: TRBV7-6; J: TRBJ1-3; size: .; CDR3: CATTGSADSGNTIYF; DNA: TGTGCCACAACAGGATCGGCCGACTCTGGAAACACCATATATTTT
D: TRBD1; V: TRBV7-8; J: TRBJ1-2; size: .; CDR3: CASSPTSYGQGPLYGGYTF; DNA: TGTGCCAGCAGCCCTACCTCGTATGGACAGGGGCCCCTCTATGGTGGCTACACCTTC
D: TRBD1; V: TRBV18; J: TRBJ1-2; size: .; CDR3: CASSPPGTGYGYTF; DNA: TGTGCCAGCTCACCACCGGGGACAGGCTATGGCTACACCTTC
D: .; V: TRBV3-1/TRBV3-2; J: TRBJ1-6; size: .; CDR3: CASSQGSSYNSPLHF; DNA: TGTGCCAGCAGCCAGGGGAGCTCCTATAATTCACCCCTCCACTTT
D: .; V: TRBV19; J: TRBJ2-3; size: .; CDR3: CASSTQQGTDTQYF; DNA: TGTGCCAGTAGTACCCAACAGGGCACAGATACGCAGTATTTT
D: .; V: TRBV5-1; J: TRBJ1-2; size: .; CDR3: CASSLGGGDYGYTF; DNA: TGCGCCAGCAGCTTAGGAGGTGGGGACTATGGCTACACCTTC
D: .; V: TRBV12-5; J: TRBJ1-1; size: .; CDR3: CASGLDRAFEAFF; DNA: TGTGCTAGTGGTTTGGACAGGGCCTTTGAAGCTTTCTTT
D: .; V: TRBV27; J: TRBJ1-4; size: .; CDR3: CASSPRGGPNEKLFF; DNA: TGTGCCAGCAGTCCCCGAGGCGGGCCTAATGAAAAACTGTTTTTT
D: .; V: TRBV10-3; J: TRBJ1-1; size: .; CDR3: CAIGRGAHTEAFF; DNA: TGTGCCATCGGGCGGGGGGCGCACACTGAAGCTTTCTTT
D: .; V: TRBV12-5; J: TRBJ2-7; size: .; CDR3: CASGPEGGTGQYF; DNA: TGTGCTAGTGGTCCCGAAGGGGGTACGGGGCAGTACTTC
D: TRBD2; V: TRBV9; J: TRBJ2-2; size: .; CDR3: CASSGVGLAGDLNTGELFF; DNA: TGTGCCAGCAGCGGTGTTGGCCTAGCGGGGGACCTAAACACCGGGGAGCTGTTTTTT
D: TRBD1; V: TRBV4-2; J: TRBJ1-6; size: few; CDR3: CASSQVKGQGGARDSPLHF; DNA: TGTGCCAGCAGCCAAGTCAAGGGACAGGGGGGTGCCCGGGATTCACCCCTCCACTTT
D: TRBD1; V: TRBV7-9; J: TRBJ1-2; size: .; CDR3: CASGKQGALNYGYTF; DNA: TGTGCCAGCGGGAAGCAGGGGGCGCTGAACTATGGCTACACCTTC
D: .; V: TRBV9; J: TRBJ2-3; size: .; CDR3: CASSVGGTDTQYF; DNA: TGTGCCAGCAGCGTCGGGGGAACAGATACGCAGTATTTT
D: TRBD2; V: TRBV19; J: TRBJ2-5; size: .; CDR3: CASSPGGLGVTQYF; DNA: TGTGCCAGTAGCCCTGGGGGACTAGGCGTGACCCAGTACTTC
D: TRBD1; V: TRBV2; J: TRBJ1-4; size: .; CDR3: CASIRDRAYEKLFF; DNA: TGTGCCAGCATCCGGGACAGGGCTTATGAAAAACTGTTTTTT
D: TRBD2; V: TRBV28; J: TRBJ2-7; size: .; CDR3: CASSLKTSGDPYEQYF; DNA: TGTGCCAGCAGTCTTAAGACTAGCGGAGACCCCTACGAGCAGTACTTC
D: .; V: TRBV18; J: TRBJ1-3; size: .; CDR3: CASSPSRTLLGNTIYF; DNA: TGTGCCAGCTCACCATCGAGAACGCTCTTGGGAAACACCATATATTTT
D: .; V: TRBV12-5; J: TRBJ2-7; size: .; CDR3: CASGSYYSEQYF; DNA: TGTGCTAGTGGTTCTTATTATTCCGAGCAGTACTTC
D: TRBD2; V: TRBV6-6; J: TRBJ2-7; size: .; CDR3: CASSLTSGEYEQYF; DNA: TGTGCCAGCAGTTTGACTAGCGGGGAGTACGAGCAGTACTTC
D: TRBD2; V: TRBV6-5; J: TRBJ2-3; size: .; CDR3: CASSYSWSLTSGMYF; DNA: TGTGCCAGCAGTTACTCGTGGTCTTTGACTAGCGGGATGTATTTT
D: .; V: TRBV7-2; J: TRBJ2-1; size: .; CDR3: CASSFRGGYNEQFF; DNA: TGTGCCAGCAGCTTTAGAGGAGGTTACAATGAGCAGTTCTTC
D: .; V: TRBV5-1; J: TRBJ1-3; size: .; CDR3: CASSRRTLDSGNTIYF; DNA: TGCGCCAGCAGCCGCAGGACACTGGACTCTGGAAACACCATATATTTT
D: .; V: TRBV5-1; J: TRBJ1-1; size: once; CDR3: CASSLVGRGETEAFF; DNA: TGCGCCAGCAGCTTGGTGGGCAGGGGAGAGACTGAAGCTTTCTTT
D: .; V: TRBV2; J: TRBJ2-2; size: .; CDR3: CASSNSGTGELFF; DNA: TGTGCCAGCTCAAATAGCGGAACCGGGGAGCTGTTTTTT
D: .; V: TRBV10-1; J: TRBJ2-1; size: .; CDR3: CASSDPGRRDDEQFF; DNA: TGCGCCAGCAGCGACCCGGGACGGAGGGACGATGAGCAGTTCTTC
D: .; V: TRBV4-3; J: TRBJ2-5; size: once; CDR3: CASSQALGETQYF; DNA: TGCGCCAGCAGCCAAGCACTCGGGGAGACCCAGTACTTC
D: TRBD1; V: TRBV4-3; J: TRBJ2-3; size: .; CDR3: CASSLGTGVDTQYF; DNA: TGCGCCAGCAGCCTTGGGACAGGGGTAGATACGCAGTATTTT
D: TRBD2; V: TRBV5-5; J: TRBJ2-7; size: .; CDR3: CASSSERGSTYEQYF; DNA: TGTGCCAGCAGCTCCGAGCGGGGGTCCACCTACGAGCAGTACTTC
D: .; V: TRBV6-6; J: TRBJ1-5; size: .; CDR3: CASSPQGGITGNQPQHF; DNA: TGTGCCAGCAGTCCACAGGGAGGGATTACAGGCAATCAGCCCCAGCATTTT